One and the same sample provided the 8 T cell receptor beta chains below, sequenced in a study of shared clonotypes between healthy human individuals (dated by TCRdb to about 2020). Preparation of the library involved the immunoSEQ multiplex PCR assay. This immuneACCESS table, as held by TCRdb, lists in-frame sequences with V and J called but not all clones. Of the missing ones, under half trace to an unresolved V gene in checked studies; the others have no known cause. Counted in this sample were more than 1,200,000 clones; around 98.5% of them appeared once. The ten top clones hold 0.36% of the sample. The sequenced sample consisted of naive CD4+ T cells sorted from blood. Explained via the paper, the cell subset or site label denotes: CD45RA+ positively selected. The receptor source for this set is a man aged 25 to 45 in good health.

V usage is TRBV19 and J usage is TRBJ2-1, with D uncertain. From germline, CDR1 is LNHDA and CDR2 SQIVND (reference sequence). This CDR3 region has 12 residues. V lost 7 bases and J lost 11, with 15 bases in between. This chain's CDR3 is CASTDPWRKQFF. In DNA, the CDR3 is TGTGCCAGTACCGACCCGTGGCGGAAGCAGTTCTTC.

The genes are TRBV11-2 and TRBJ2-7, with 8 bases aligning to TRBD2. CDR1 and CDR2 (germline): SGHAT, FQNNGV. This CDR3 comprises 14 residues. The ends lost 3 bases at V and 4 bases at J; junction bases unmatched: 5. CDR3 sequence: CASSFGAGVYEQYF. The DNA of the CDR3 is TGTGCCAGCAGCTTTGGAGCGGGAGTGTACGAGCAGTACTTC.

This clone was observed a single time. The V gene is TRBV6-5, the J gene TRBJ1-2; the D gene is possibly TRBD1 (6 bases). The CDR3 totals 15 residues. Trimming pared 7 bases from V and 2 bases from J, leaving 17 bases between. Germline assignment: CDR1 MNHEY and CDR2 SVGAGI. The CDR3 loop reads CASTPWGGTNYGYTF. DNA of the CDR3: TGTGCCAGCACTCCGTGGGGGGGCACCAACTATGGCTACACCTTC.

V gene TRBV15 combines with J gene TRBJ2-6; D remains ambiguous. V was pared by 9 bases and J by 0 bases, with 15 bases between. Germline CDR1 and CDR2: LNHNV and YYDKDF (reference sequence). The CDR3 is 16 amino acids. The chain's CDR3 is CATIYGSPSGANVLTF. CDR3 sequence (DNA): TGTGCCACTATTTACGGGTCTCCCTCTGGGGCCAACGTCCTGACTTTC.

For this clone: Distinct nucleotide sequences in the sample also encode this CDR3. The chain combines TRBV9 with TRBJ2-7, with D perhaps given as TRBD1 or TRBD2 (5 bases each). Germline V CDR1 and CDR2: SGDLS, YYNGEE. V lost 0 bases and J 3 bases, leaving 10 bases between the germline ends. CDR3 size: 14 residues. CDR3 sequence: CASSVAGRGYEQYF. In DNA form, the CDR3 reads TGTGCCAGCAGCGTAGCGGGACGGGGCTACGAGCAGTACTTC.

This rearrangement joins TRBV7-2 to TRBJ1-1, with unresolved D. Germline-derived CDR1 and CDR2 are SGHTA and FQGNSA. Trimming took 4 bases from V and 8 from J, leaving 11 bases between them. The CDR3 extends over 12 amino acids. CDR3 sequence (DNA): TGTGCCAGCAGCTCGGACGGTTGGGAAGCTTTCTTT. It yields the protein CASSSDGWEAFF.

The V and J genes are TRBV7-2 and TRBJ2-3; 7 bases agree with TRBD2. The trim removed 5 bases at V and 6 bases at J, leaving 5 bases unmatched. The CDR3 loop spans 13 amino acids. Germline CDR1 and CDR2: SGHTA and FQGNSA. CDR3 in DNA: TGTGCCAGCAGCCGAGGACTAGTGGATACGCAGTATTTT. It codes for CASSRGLVDTQYF.

The V and J genes are TRBV18 and TRBJ1-4; TRBD1 matches 10 bases. The germline V gene has CDR1 KGHSH and CDR2 LQKENI. V dropped 3 bases and J dropped 5; count of bases not matched to a gene: 3. This CDR3 has 15 residues. CDR3 amino acids: CASSPRQGANEKLFF. The CDR3 DNA reads as TGTGCCAGCTCACCGAGACAGGGGGCAAATGAAAAACTGTTTTTT.